This T cell receptor (beta chain) comes out of a study of OX40 agonist ivuxolimab in advanced cancers. Background on the study: The dose-escalation group included hepatocellular carcinoma, melanoma, renal cell carcinoma and head and neck cancer.

Clones were read by immunoSEQ multiplex PCR, and TCRdb kept only the in-frame ones, dropping some. The sample includes about 77,000 clones, around four fifths seen only once; the top ten take less than 0.85%. CDR3 size: 16 residues. Per the germline V gene, CDR1 is LGHNT and CDR2 is FRNRAP. With 2 bases removed from V and 2 bases from J, the gap between germline ends came to 15 bases. Whole-study findings and limits: The 0.1-3.0 mg/kg partial responders had among the lowest clonal expansion.

About this clone itself: Its antigen is as yet unknown.

This receptor was identified in an adult with an advanced solid tumor such as melanoma, head and neck, liver or kidney cancer. The rearrangement joins TRBV12-5 to TRBJ1-1; possible D gene TRBD1, 6 bases. This specimen consisted of CD4+ or CD8+ T cells sorted from blood, obtained in a trial of the OX40 agonist ivuxolimab. DNA of the CDR3: TGTGCTAGTGGTTTGCCCCGGACAGAAGACAACACTGAAGCTTTCTTT. Its translation: CASGLPRTEDNTEAFF.